This passage covers 20 T cell receptor beta chains from one sample sequenced in a study of blood T cells in healthy people across ages. The use of a sample-barcoded 5' primer and a J-beta primer mix characterized a second PCR of roughly 7 to 11 cycles. TCRdb re-analysed the 5' RACE reads in MiXCR, keeping a single row per CDR3 protein. The sample lists 650,000 to 700,000 distinct CDR3 sequences, 40% to 65% occurring once. Specimen: blood. Source of these receptors: an elderly woman in good health.

This clonotype was seen at least ten times. V usage is TRBV20-1 and J usage is TRBJ2-1; TRBD1 matches at 7 bases. This CDR3 has 14 amino acids. Germline V gene data show CDR1 as DFQATT and CDR2 as SNEGSKA (reference sequence). V lost 4 bases to trimming and J lost 4 bases; unmatched junction nucleotides: 7. CDR3: CSANDRVGYNEQFF. In DNA form, the CDR3 reads TGCAGTGCTAATGACAGGGTGGGTTACAATGAGCAGTTCTTC.

This clonotype was counted only a few times. This sequence joins TRBV2 and TRBJ2-5, with D tentatively TRBD1 (5 bases). The CDR3 is 14 residues long. Trimming cost V 6 bases and J 2 bases, with 13 bases left between them. CDR1 SNHLY and CDR2 FYNNEI come from the germline V gene. The CDR3 is CASRSRVTQETQYF. The CDR3 bases are TGTGCCAGCAGGAGCAGGGTGACTCAAGAGACCCAGTACTTC. Full variable domain (remainder filled in from reference TRBV2 and TRBJ2-5): EPEVTQTPSHQVTQMGQEVILRCVPISNHLYFYWYRQILGQKVEFLVSFYNNEISEKSEIFDDQFSVERPDGSNFTLKIRSTKLEDSAMYFCASRSRVTQETQYFGPGTRLLVL.

This clonotype has ten or more counts. The chain combines TRBV6-5 with TRBJ1-1; D unresolved. V was shortened by 6 bases and J by 2 bases, with 10 bases between the two germline ends. The CDR3 is 13 amino acids. From germline, CDR1 is MNHEY and CDR2 SVGAGI. CDR3 DNA: TGTGCCAGCAGCGACCCCCCAAACACTGAAGCTTTCTTT. Its protein product is CASSDPPNTEAFF.

This clonotype came up once. The V and J genes are TRBV6-5 and TRBJ2-2, with TRBD1 matching over 10 bases. The junction had 5 bases not matched to a gene; V was cut back by 4 bases and J by 0 bases. The CDR3 extends over 17 amino acids. The germline V gene encodes CDR1 MNHEY and CDR2 SVGAGI. In nucleotides, the CDR3 is TGTGCCAGCAGTTTCGCCGGACAGGGGGCGAACACCGGGGAGCTGTTTTTT. This gives the protein CASSFAGQGANTGELFF.

The chain has TRBV3-1 and TRBJ1-2, with 10 positions matching TRBD1. The germline gives CDR1 LGHDT, CDR2 YNNKEL (reference sequence). The ends lost 3 bases at V and 6 bases at J; junction bases unmatched: 1. The CDR3 contains 13 residues. This chain's CDR3 is CASSHGQGDGYTF. CDR3 in DNA: TGTGCCAGCAGCCACGGACAGGGGGATGGCTACACCTTC.

V and J are TRBV5-1 and TRBJ1-2, with D unresolved. CDR3 length equals 14 residues. V gave up 4 bases and J gave up 4 bases, with 14 bases separating them. Germline V lookup: CDR1 SGHRS, CDR2 YFSETQ. The DNA for the CDR3 is TGCGCCAGCAGCCCCGGGCAGGATCCCTATGGCTACACCTTC. Protein sequence: CASSPGQDPYGYTF.

The J gene is TRBJ2-3, the V gene TRBV12-3 or TRBV12-4, with a weak D call TRBD2 (5 bases). CDR3 size: 15 residues. Trimming stripped 4 bases from V and 0 bases from J, with 11 bases between. The CDR3 is CASSSWTSSTDTQYF. CDR3 DNA: TGTGCCAGCAGTTCCTGGACTTCTAGCACAGATACGCAGTATTTT.

This rearrangement joins TRBV25-1 to TRBJ2-3, with 10 bases matching TRBD1. V dropped 8 bases and J dropped 3; count of bases not matched to a gene: 11. This CDR3 contains 16 residues. From germline, CDR1 is MGHDK and CDR2 SYGVNS. CDR3 loop: CASGGPGQGVTDTQYF. The CDR3 bases are TGTGCCAGCGGCGGGCCCGGACAGGGGGTAACAGATACGCAGTATTTT.

J is TRBJ2-7 and V is TRBV6-2 or TRBV6-3; 7 bases are shared with TRBD1. The CDR3 covers 16 residues. The V gene's germline CDR1 is MNHEY and CDR2 SVGEGT. Germline trimming cut 7 bases from V and 1 base from J; bases unmatched to any gene: 13. This CDR3 reads CASTLRSTGLSYEQYF. CDR3 DNA: TGTGCCAGCACCCTACGTTCGACAGGGCTTTCCTACGAGCAGTACTTC.

In the case of this clonotype: Since a much larger clone is just one base distant, this may be a read error. The chain joins TRBV27 to TRBJ2-5, with 9 positions matching TRBD1. The trim removed 3 bases at V and 4 bases at J, leaving 9 bases unmatched. This CDR3 spans 16 amino acids. Germline values: CDR1 MNHEY, CDR2 SMNVEV (reference sequence). The DNA for the CDR3 is TGTGCCAGCAGTTTGCGGACAGGGGCGCAGGGAGAGACCCAGTACTTC. The encoded protein is CASSLRTGAQGETQYF.

This chain links TRBV20-1 with TRBJ2-4; 10 positions agree with TRBD2. Germline CDR1 reads DFQATT; CDR2 reads SNEGSKA (reference sequence). This CDR3 has 18 residues. Trimming at V came to 0 bases and at J to 0 bases, leaving 8 bases not matched to a gene. In nucleotides, the CDR3 is TGCAGTGCTAGAGATCCAGCGGGAGGGAGTTTAGCCAAAAACATTCAGTACTTC. It is translated as CSARDPAGGSLAKNIQYF.

The DNA for the CDR3 is TGTGCCAGCGGCCCCCCCACTAGCGCCCTGAACACCGGGGAGCTGTTTTTT. Translated, it gives CASGPPTSALNTGELFF. V gene TRBV7-9 combines with J gene TRBJ2-2; 7 bases fit TRBD2. The CDR3 has 17 amino acids. J lost 1 base, V lost 8 bases, and 13 bases had no gene match. Germline V gives CDR1 SEHNR, CDR2 FQNEAQ (reference sequence).

This clonotype was seen repeatedly, ten times or more. The V and J genes are TRBV6-6 and TRBJ1-1; TRBD1 matches at 10 bases. The V and J ends lost 5 bases and 4 bases, in that order; junction bases with no gene match: 10. The germline V gene has CDR1 MNHNY and CDR2 SVGAGI (reference sequence). This CDR3 spans 16 amino acids. The DNA for the CDR3 is TGTGCCAGCAGTGTCCGGGACAGGGGTGGCCTCACTGAAGCTTTCTTT. This encodes CASSVRDRGGLTEAFF.

Only a few counts were recorded for this clonotype. The genes are TRBV6-5 and TRBJ2-5; D is unresolved. The CDR3 has 13 residues. V lost 6 bases and J lost 2, with 10 bases in between. The germline gives CDR1 MNHEY, CDR2 SVGAGI. The CDR3 DNA follows: TGTGCCAGCAGGCCTCCCGGGCAAGAGACCCAGTACTTC. Its translation is CASRPPGQETQYF.

This clonotype was counted a single time. Just one base apart from a much larger clone, this may be a read error. The J gene is TRBJ1-4, the V gene TRBV29-1; 11 positions match TRBD1. The CDR3 totals 15 residues. The germline V gene has CDR1 SQVTM and CDR2 ANQGSEA. The CDR3 loop reads CGANSPGTGGEKLFF. The CDR3 bases are TGCGGCGCGAACTCTCCCGGGACAGGGGGTGAAAAACTGTTTTTT.

This clonotype was counted ten times or more. The chain couples TRBV5-1 to TRBJ2-7, with TRBD2 matching over 12 bases. Germline V CDR1 and CDR2: SGHRS, YFSETQ. The CDR3 has 19 residues. V lost 0 bases and J lost 0; bases outside the gene matches: 10. The CDR3 nucleotides read TGCGCCAGCAGCTTGGCTAGGACTAGCGGGGTTTTTAGCTCCTACGAGCAGTACTTC. Its protein is CASSLARTSGVFSSYEQYF.

The chain uses TRBV7-9 and TRBJ2-3; 10 bases are shared with TRBD2. The ends lost 6 bases at V and 5 bases at J; junction bases unmatched: 14. The CDR3 runs to 17 residues. The germline gives CDR1 SEHNR, CDR2 FQNEAQ (reference sequence). The CDR3 loop is CASSILGLAELRDTQYF. CDR3 bases: TGTGCCAGCAGTATACTCGGACTAGCGGAGCTTCGAGATACGCAGTATTTT. The complete variable domain, with remaining parts taken from reference TRBV7-9 and TRBJ2-3, reads DTGVSQNPRHKITKRGQNVTFRCDPISEHNRLYWYRQTLGQGPEFLTYFQNEAQLEKSRLLSDRFSAERPKGSFSTLEIQRTEQGDSAMYLCASSILGLAELRDTQYFGPGTRLTVL.

The V gene is TRBV7-9, the J gene TRBJ2-2; 7 positions match TRBD2. Germline CDR1 is SEHNR and CDR2 is FQNEAQ (reference sequence). V was pared by 4 bases and J by 7 bases, with 15 bases of the junction left unmatched. This CDR3 has 17 residues. CDR3 region: CASSSHLGLEVVGELFF. CDR3 coding DNA: TGTGCCAGCAGCTCTCATCTCGGACTAGAGGTAGTCGGGGAGCTGTTTTTT.

The chain employs TRBV15 and TRBJ1-2; D is ambiguous. V lost 0 bases to trimming and J lost 6 bases, with 14 bases between them. Germline assignment: CDR1 LNHNV and CDR2 YYDKDF (reference sequence). This CDR3 spans 15 amino acids. CDR3: CATSREDTAPDGYTF. The CDR3 DNA reads TGTGCCACCAGCAGAGAAGACACGGCCCCGGATGGCTACACCTTC.

This clonotype showed up just a few times. The V gene is TRBV3-1, the J gene TRBJ2-2; D is undetermined. Germline V gene data show CDR1 as LGHDT and CDR2 as YNNKEL (reference sequence). The length of the CDR3 is 16 residues. V was shortened by 5 bases and J by 1 base, with 14 bases between the two germline ends. CDR3 sequence reads: CASSEREHMNTGELFF. CDR3 nucleotides: TGTGCCAGCAGCGAGCGTGAACACATGAACACCGGGGAGCTGTTTTTT.